What follows is one TCR beta chain and its context. Antigen: not known. The CDR3 covers 15 residues. Between the trimmed V and J ends, which lost 2 bases and 6 bases, there was a span of 14 bases. From germline, CDR1 is GTSNPN and CDR2 SVGIG (reference sequence). Use of 60 Vbeta and 13 Jbeta primers characterized the PCR. The table came from immunoSEQ multiplex PCR; TCRdb's copy has only in-frame clones and leaves some out. The data hold around 140,000 clones, with approximately 78% observed a single time. The data were obtained in a study of cytomegalovirus exposure and HLA in healthy donors. Study as a whole: An earlier analysis identified 117 million unique TCR beta sequences in about 190 million T cells.

General observations from the study: Confirmation in vitro established that a few CMV-associated chains were specific for CMV antigens. While the bulk of TCR sequences proved rare, some public TCRs turned up in many donors.

The receptor was derived from a woman aged 18 to 35 in good health and CMV-seropositive. V gene TRBV30 combines with J gene TRBJ1-6; maybe TRBD1 (5 bases). Material for sequencing was PBMCs. CDR3 sequence: CAWSLTASTNSPLHF. The CDR3 region has the DNA TGTGCCTGGAGTTTGACAGCCTCCACTAATTCACCCCTCCACTTT.